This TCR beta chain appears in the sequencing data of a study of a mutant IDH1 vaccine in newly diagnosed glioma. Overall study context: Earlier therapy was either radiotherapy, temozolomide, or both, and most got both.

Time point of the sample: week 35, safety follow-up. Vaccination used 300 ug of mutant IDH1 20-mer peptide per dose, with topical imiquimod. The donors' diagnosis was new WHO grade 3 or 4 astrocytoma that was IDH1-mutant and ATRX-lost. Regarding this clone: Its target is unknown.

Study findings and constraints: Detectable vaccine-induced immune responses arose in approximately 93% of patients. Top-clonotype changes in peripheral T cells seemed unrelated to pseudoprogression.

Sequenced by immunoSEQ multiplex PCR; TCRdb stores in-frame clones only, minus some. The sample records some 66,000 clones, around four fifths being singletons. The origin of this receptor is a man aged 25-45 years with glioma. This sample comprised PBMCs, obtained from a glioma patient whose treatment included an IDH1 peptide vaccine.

Here the CDR3 reads CASSPASVVANQPQHF. CDR3 DNA sequence: TGTGCCAGCTCACCGGCGTCAGTGGTCGCTAATCAGCCCCAGCATTTT. This chain links TRBV18 with TRBJ1-5; D is ambiguous. Germline V CDR1 and CDR2: KGHSH, LQKENI. This CDR3 is 16 amino acids long. V lost 3 bases and J 4 bases, leaving 16 bases between the germline ends. The full variable domain, in which reference TRBV18 and TRBJ1-5 provide the parts outside the CDR3, is NAGVMQNPRHLVRRRGQEARLRCSPMKGHSHVYWYRQLPEEGLKFMVYLQKENIIDESGMPKERFSAEFPKEGPSILRIQQVVRGDSAAYFCASSPASVVANQPQHFGDGTRLSIL.